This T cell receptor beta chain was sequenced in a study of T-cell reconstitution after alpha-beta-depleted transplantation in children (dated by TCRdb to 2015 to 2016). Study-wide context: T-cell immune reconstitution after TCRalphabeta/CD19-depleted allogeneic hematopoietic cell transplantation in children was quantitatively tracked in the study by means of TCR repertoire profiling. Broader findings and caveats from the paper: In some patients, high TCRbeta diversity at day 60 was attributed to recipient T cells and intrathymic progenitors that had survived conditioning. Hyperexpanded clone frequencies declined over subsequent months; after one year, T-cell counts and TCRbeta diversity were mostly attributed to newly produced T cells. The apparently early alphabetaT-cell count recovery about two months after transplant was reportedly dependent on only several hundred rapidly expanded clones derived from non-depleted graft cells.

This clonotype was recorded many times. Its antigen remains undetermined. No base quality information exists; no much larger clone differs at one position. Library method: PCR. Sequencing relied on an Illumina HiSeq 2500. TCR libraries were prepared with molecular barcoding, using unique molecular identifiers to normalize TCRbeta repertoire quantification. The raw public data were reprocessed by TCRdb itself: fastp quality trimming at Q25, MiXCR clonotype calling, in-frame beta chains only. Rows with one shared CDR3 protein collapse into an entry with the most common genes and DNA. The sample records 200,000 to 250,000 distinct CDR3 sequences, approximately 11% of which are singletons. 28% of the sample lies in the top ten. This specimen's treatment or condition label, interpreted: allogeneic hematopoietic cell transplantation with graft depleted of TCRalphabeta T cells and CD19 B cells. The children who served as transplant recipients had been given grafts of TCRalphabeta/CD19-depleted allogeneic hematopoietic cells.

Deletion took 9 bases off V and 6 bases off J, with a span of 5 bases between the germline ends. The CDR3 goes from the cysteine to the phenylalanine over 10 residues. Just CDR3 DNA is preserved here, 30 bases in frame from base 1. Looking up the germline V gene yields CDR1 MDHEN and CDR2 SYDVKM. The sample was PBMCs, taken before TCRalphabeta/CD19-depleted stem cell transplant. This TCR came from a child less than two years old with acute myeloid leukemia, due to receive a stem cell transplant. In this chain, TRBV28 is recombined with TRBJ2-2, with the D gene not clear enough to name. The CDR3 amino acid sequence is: CASGAGELFF. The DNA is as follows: TGTGCCAGTGGGGCCGGGGAGCTGTTTTTT.